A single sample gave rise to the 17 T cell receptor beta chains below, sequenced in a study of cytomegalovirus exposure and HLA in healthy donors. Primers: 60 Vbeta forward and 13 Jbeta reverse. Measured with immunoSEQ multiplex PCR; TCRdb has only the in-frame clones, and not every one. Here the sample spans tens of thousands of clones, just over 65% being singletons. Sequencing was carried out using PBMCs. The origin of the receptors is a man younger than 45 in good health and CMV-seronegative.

The CDR3 nucleotides read TGTGCCAGCAGCAGGGAATTAGCGGGAGAGCAGTACTTC. It encodes CASSRELAGEQYF. The rearrangement joins TRBV5-4 to TRBJ2-7; 8 bases map to TRBD2. Germline CDR1 SGHNT, CDR2 YYREEE (reference sequence). CDR3 length equals 13 residues. V gave up 4 bases and J gave up 7 bases; unmatched junction bases: 7.

The CDR3: CASSLDTLDEQYF. In DNA form, the CDR3 reads TGCGCCAGCAGCCTCGACACCCTCGATGAGCAGTACTTC. J is TRBJ2-5 and V is TRBV5-1, with D unclear. The CDR3 contains 13 residues. V lost 4 bases, J lost 11 bases, and 18 bases lay in between. CDR1 and CDR2 (germline): SGHRS, YFSETQ.

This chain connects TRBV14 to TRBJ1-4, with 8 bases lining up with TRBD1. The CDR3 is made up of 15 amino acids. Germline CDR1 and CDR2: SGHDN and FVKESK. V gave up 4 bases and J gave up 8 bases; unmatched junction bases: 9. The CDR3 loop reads CASSPGTDRGEKLFF. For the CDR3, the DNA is TGTGCCAGCAGCCCCGGAACCGACAGGGGAGAAAAACTGTTTTTT.

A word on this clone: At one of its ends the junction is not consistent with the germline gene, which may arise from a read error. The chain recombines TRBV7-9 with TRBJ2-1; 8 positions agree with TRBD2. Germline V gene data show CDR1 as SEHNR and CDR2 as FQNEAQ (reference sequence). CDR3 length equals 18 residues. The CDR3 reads CSSSLPAGVGRSYNEQFF. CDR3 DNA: TGTTCCAGCAGCTTACCAGCGGGAGTGGGTCGGTCCTACAATGAGCAGTTCTTC.

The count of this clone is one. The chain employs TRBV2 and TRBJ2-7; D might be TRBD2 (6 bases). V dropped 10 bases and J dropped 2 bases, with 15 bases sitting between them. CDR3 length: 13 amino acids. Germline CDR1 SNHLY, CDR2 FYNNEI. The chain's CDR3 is CATSASVTYEQYF. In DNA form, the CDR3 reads TGTGCCACGTCGGCTAGCGTAACCTACGAGCAGTACTTC.

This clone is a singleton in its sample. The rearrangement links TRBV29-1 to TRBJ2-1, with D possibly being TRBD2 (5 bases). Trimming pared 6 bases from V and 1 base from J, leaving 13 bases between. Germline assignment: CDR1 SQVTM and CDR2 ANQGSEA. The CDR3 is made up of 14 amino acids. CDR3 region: CSVHRGSSYNEQFF. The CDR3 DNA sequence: TGCAGCGTGCATAGAGGGAGTTCCTACAATGAGCAGTTCTTC.

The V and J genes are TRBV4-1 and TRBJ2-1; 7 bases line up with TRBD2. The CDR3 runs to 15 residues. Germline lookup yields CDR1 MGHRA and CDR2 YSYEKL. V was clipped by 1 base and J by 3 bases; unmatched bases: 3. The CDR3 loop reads CASSQGAGIYNEQFF. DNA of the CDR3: TGCGCCAGCAGCCAAGGAGCGGGGATCTACAATGAGCAGTTCTTC.

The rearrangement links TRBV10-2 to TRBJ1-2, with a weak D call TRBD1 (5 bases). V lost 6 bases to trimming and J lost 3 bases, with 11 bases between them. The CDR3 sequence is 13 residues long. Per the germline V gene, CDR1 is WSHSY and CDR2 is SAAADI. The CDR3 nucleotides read TGCGCCAGCAGCGACCAGGGTTACTATGGCTACACCTTC. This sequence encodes CASSDQGYYGYTF.

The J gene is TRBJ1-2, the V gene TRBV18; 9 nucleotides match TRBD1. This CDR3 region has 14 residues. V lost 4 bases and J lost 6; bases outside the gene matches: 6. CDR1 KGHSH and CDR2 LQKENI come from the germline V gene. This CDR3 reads CASSLRRDRDGYTF. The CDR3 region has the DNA TGTGCCAGCTCACTACGCCGGGACAGGGATGGCTACACCTTC.

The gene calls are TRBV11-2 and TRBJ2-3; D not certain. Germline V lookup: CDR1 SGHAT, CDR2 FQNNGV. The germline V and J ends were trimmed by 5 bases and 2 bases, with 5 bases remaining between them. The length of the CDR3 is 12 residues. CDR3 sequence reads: CASSQNTDTQYF. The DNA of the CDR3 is TGTGCCAGCAGCCAGAACACAGATACGCAGTATTTT. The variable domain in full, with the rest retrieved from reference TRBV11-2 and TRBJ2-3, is EAGVAQSPRYKIIEKRQSVAFWCNPISGHATLYWYQQILGQGPKLLIQFQNNGVVDDSQLPKDRFSAERLKGVDSTLKIQPAKLEDSAVYLCASSQNTDTQYFGPGTRLTVL.

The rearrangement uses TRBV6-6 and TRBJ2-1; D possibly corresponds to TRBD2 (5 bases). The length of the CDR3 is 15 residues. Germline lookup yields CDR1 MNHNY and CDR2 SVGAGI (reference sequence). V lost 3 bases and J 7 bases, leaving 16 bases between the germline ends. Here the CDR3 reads CASSYKGVEGNEQFF. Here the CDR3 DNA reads TGTGCCAGCAGTTATAAGGGAGTGGAAGGGAATGAGCAGTTCTTC.

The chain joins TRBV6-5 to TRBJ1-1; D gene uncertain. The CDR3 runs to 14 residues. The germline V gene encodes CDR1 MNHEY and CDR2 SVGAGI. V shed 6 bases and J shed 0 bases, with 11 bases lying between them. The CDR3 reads CASRLRLMNTEAFF. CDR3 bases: TGTGCCAGCAGACTGAGGCTTATGAACACTGAAGCTTTCTTT.

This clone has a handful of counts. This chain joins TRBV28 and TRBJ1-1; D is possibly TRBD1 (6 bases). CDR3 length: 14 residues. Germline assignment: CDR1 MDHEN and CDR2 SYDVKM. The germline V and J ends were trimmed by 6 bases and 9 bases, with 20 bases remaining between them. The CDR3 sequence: CASRPHLGTLKAFF. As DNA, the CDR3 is TGTGCCAGCAGGCCCCACCTCGGGACACTTAAAGCTTTCTTT. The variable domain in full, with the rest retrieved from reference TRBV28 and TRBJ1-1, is DVKVTQSSRYLVKRTGEKVFLECVQDMDHENMFWYRQDPGLGLRLIYFSYDVKMKEKGDIPEGYSVSREKKERFSLILESASTNQTSMYLCASRPHLGTLKAFFGQGTRLTVV.

CDR3 sequence reads: CASSSHPGDNEQFF. The CDR3 DNA sequence: TGCGCCAGCAGCTCTCACCCGGGGGACAATGAGCAGTTCTTC. The V gene is TRBV5-1, the J gene TRBJ2-1; TRBD2 might be the D (6 bases). This CDR3 has 14 residues. V gave up 3 bases and J gave up 5 bases, with 12 bases separating them. CDR1 is SGHRS and CDR2 is YFSETQ in the germline V gene.

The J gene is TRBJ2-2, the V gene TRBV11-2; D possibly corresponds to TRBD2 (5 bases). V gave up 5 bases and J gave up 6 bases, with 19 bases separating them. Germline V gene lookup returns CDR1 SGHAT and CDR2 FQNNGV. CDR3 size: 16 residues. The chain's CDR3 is CASSPRHGVVSGELFF. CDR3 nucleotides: TGTGCCAGCAGCCCTCGACACGGGGTGGTATCCGGGGAGCTGTTTTTT.

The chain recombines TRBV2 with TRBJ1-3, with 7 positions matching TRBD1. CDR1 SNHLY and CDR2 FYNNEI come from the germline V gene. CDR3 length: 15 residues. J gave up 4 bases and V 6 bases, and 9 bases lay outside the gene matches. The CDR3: CASSPDRESGNTIYF. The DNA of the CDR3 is TGTGCCAGCAGCCCCGACAGGGAATCCGGAAACACCATATATTTT.

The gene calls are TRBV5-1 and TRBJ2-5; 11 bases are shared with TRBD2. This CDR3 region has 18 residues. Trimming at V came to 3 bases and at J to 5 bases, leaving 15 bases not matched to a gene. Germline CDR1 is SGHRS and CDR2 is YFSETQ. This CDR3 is CASSWGGTSGLLLETQYF. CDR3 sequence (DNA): TGCGCCAGCAGCTGGGGGGGGACTAGCGGATTACTTCTGGAGACCCAGTACTTC.